The 9 T cell receptor beta chains given below trace back to one sample, sequenced in a study of blood T cell repertoires in COVID-19. Some clones are missing from TCRdb's copy, which holds only in-frame ones; the method was immunoSEQ multiplex PCR. The table includes 400,000 to 500,000 clones, more than 70% detected once. The source material was PBMCs or T cells enriched from blood (not recorded which). The source is a woman between 18 and 30 years old who had been exposed to COVID-19.

This clone was observed a handful of times. V usage is TRBV10-2 and J usage is TRBJ1-2, with 8 nucleotides matching TRBD1. This CDR3 has 15 residues. The V and J ends lost 3 bases and 2 bases, in that order; junction bases with no gene match: 5. Germline loops: CDR1 WSHSY, CDR2 SAAADI. The CDR3 region has the DNA TGCGCCAGCAGTGACTGGACAGGGCCCAACTATGGCTACACCTTC. Translation: CASSDWTGPNYGYTF.

This clone appeared a single time. V and J are TRBV4-3 and TRBJ2-7; no firm D call. V was pared by 0 bases and J by 1 base, with 4 bases between. The V gene's germline CDR1 is LGHNA and CDR2 YSLEER. This CDR3 is 13 amino acids long. CDR3: CASSQDLSYEQYF. CDR3 nucleotides: TGCGCCAGCAGCCAAGATCTTTCCTACGAGCAGTACTTC.

The chain has TRBV6-5 and TRBJ2-7, with 10 bases lining up with TRBD2. With V trimmed by 2 bases and J by 0 bases, 4 bases remained unmatched. Germline V lookup: CDR1 MNHEY, CDR2 SVGAGI. The CDR3 is 16 amino acids. CDR3 nucleotide sequence: TGTGCCAGCAGTTACCTAGCGGGGGCATCCTCCTACGAGCAGTACTTC. This encodes CASSYLAGASSYEQYF.

V and J are TRBV2 and TRBJ1-2; D is perhaps TRBD1 (5 bases). CDR1 is SNHLY, CDR2 FYNNEI, per germline. The CDR3 contains 13 residues. Trimming shortened V by 8 bases and J by 6 bases, and 16 bases separated the two germline ends. CDR3 in DNA: TGTGCCAGCCTGAGGGGCAGCGGGGATGGCTACACCTTC. Amino acids: CASLRGSGDGYTF. Together with reference TRBV2 and TRBJ1-2, the CDR3 gives the full variable domain: EPEVTQTPSHQVTQMGQEVILRCVPISNHLYFYWYRQILGQKVEFLVSFYNNEISEKSEIFDDQFSVERPDGSNFTLKIRSTKLEDSAMYFCASLRGSGDGYTFGSGTRLTVV.

The V call is TRBV3-1 (or the pseudogene TRBV3-2), the J call TRBJ1-1, with 7 positions matching TRBD1. This CDR3 has 14 amino acids. Germline values: CDR1 LGHDT, CDR2 YNNKEL (reference sequence). V was clipped by 4 bases and J by 4 bases; unmatched bases: 6. The CDR3, as DNA: TGTGCCAGCAGCCGATTCGAGGGGGCCACTGAAGCTTTCTTT. The encoded protein is CASSRFEGATEAFF.

The genes are TRBV6-2 or TRBV6-3 and TRBJ2-1, with 7 nucleotides matching TRBD2. The J segment lost 7 bases and the V segment lost 6 bases, leaving 15 bases of the junction unmatched. The CDR3 extends over 16 amino acids. Germline V CDR1 and CDR2: MNHEY, SVGEGT. The CDR3 DNA reads as TGTGCCAGCAGCCCTTACATACGCGGGAGAACGAATGAGCAGTTCTTC. This translates into CASSPYIRGRTNEQFF.

The genes are TRBV9 and TRBJ2-2, with a possible D match to TRBD2 (6 bases). This CDR3 spans 14 amino acids. Germline-derived CDR1 and CDR2 are SGDLS and YYNGEE. V dropped 3 bases and J dropped 6 bases, with 12 bases sitting between them. This CDR3 reads CASSAGLHAGELFF. The CDR3 DNA follows: TGTGCCAGCAGCGCCGGACTACACGCCGGGGAGCTGTTTTTT.

The V call is TRBV11-1, the J call TRBJ2-1; TRBD2 matches 10 bases. The V gene end was trimmed by 0 bases and the J gene end by 9 bases; junction bases not matched to a gene: 14. Germline-derived CDR1 and CDR2 are SGHAT and FQDESV (reference sequence). The CDR3 length is 18 residues. CDR3 residues: CASSLAPIGLAGVSEQFF. The CDR3 bases are TGTGCCAGCAGCTTAGCACCGATCGGGCTAGCGGGGGTGAGTGAGCAGTTCTTC.

This clone was observed a few times. The rearrangement joins TRBV3-1 (or the pseudogene TRBV3-2) to TRBJ2-5; D may be TRBD2 (6 bases). Trimming took 0 bases from V and 5 from J, leaving 7 bases between them. The CDR3 is 13 residues long. Germline V lookup: CDR1 LGHDT, CDR2 YNNKEL (reference sequence). In nucleotides, the CDR3 is TGTGCCAGCAGCCAAGATACTAGCGAGACCCAGTACTTC. Translation gives CASSQDTSETQYF.